This is a list of T cell receptor beta chains from one sample in a study of T-cell reconstitution after alpha-beta-depleted transplantation in children. TCRdb itself ran the PCR reads through MiXCR, one entry per CDR3 protein. The table lists around 440,000 distinct CDR3 sequences, 16% of them singletons. This sample comprised PBMCs, mostly from graft donor cells, obtained 360 days after TCRalphabeta/CD19-depleted stem cell transplant. All receptors derive from a boy under three years old who had a stem cell transplant for Wiskott-Aldrich syndrome, so the T cells may come from the graft donor. Each CDR3 is given without its conserved first and last residue. The D gene is left open where the match is weak.

>TRBJ2-7|TRBD2|TRBV7-9
ASSLVRTSAGYEQY
>TRBJ2-1|-|TRBV9
ASTRTPDNEQF
>TRBJ2-7|TRBD2|TRBV12-3/TRBV12-4
ASSFQGGYEQY
>TRBJ2-1|TRBD2|TRBV2
ACSLEVLAGGVGHEQF
>TRBJ2-7|-|TRBV7-7
ASSLLRGGEQY
>TRBJ1-1|TRBD1|TRBV9
ASSGPGQQGGAF
>TRBJ2-7|-|TRBV29-1
SVRVISYEQY
>TRBJ2-3|-|TRBV29-1
SVDEGTDTQY
>TRBJ2-5|TRBD1|TRBV24-1
ATSDSQLLDREETQY
>TRBJ2-2|TRBD2|TRBV24-1
ATSDWTSGNTGELF
>TRBJ2-3|TRBD2|TRBV13
ASSLIMRGGPTDTQY
>TRBJ2-6|-|TRBV29-1
SVQVPSGANVLT
>TRBJ2-1|-|TRBV12-3/TRBV12-4
ASSPAVGIF
>TRBJ1-2|TRBD1|TRBV12-5
ASGPRGQGVDGYT
>TRBJ2-1|-|TRBV27
ASSFLWGRDYNEQF
>TRBJ2-7|-|TRBV10-3
AISSVRESEQY
>TRBJ1-1|-|TRBV4-1
ASSQGSGWAEAF
>TRBJ1-1|-|TRBV24-1
ATSDLRGRAEAF
>TRBJ2-1|TRBD1|TRBV24-1
ATRDRASYNEQF
>TRBJ2-2|TRBD2|TRBV4-2
ASRSGSTGELF
>TRBJ2-1|TRBD2|TRBV20-1
SARLAGDEQF
>TRBJ2-7|-|TRBV6-2/TRBV6-3
ASSYSPKGSGGYEQY
>TRBJ2-1|TRBD1|TRBV29-1
SVGNRGLEQF
>TRBJ2-7|TRBD2|TRBV12-3/TRBV12-4
ATQAGRASEQY
>TRBJ2-1|-|TRBV20-1
SAPHPGVYNEQF
>TRBJ2-5|-|TRBV5-1
ASSSIRTHQETQY
>TRBJ1-1|TRBD1|TRBV29-1
SVNQGQGFTEAF
>TRBJ1-4|TRBD1|TRBV12-3/TRBV12-4
ASSLGQQGYEKLF
>TRBJ2-3|TRBD1|TRBV7-9
ASSLVRGLSTDTQY
>TRBJ2-3|-|TRBV20-1
SARRGAGTDTQY
>TRBJ2-2|-|TRBV11-2
ASSLVSGATGELF
>TRBJ2-1|-|TRBV5-1
ASSLILGPEQF
>TRBJ1-6|-|TRBV7-6
ASSVAPDSPLH
>TRBJ2-1|-|TRBV4-3
ASSQGRAYNEQF
>TRBJ1-2|-|TRBV11-1
ASSYDGPGYGYT
>TRBJ2-1|TRBD1|TRBV11-2
ASSSLNRGLNKLNEQF
>TRBJ1-2|TRBD1|TRBV27
ASRRWGQGNYT
>TRBJ1-6|TRBD1|TRBV10-3
AVLQGTVANSPLH
>TRBJ1-4|-|TRBV28
ASSLGGAANEKLF
>TRBJ2-5|TRBD1|TRBV7-9
ASSMGTGLEETQY
>TRBJ2-2|-|TRBV29-1
SAKLHMNTGELF
>TRBJ2-7|TRBD2|TRBV20-1
SASAGGRRTYEQY
>TRBJ2-7|TRBD1|TRBV7-9
ASSSTRTGGYSYEQY
>TRBJ2-1|TRBD2|TRBV7-9
ASSLLKGLALNNEQF
>TRBJ1-6|-|TRBV6-5
ASSFGADSPLH
>TRBJ2-7|TRBD2|TRBV7-9
ASSLSSGTYEQY
>TRBJ2-3|-|TRBV20-1
SGEGTDTQY
>TRBJ2-7|-|TRBV4-1
ASSLRPWISYEQY
>TRBJ1-1|-|TRBV7-9
ASSLLRENTEAF
>TRBJ2-2|-|TRBV6-5
ASSYLVSAGELF
>TRBJ2-1|-|TRBV5-5
ASSSLNVASSYNEQF
>TRBJ2-2|TRBD2|TRBV3-1
ASSPRASGRALNTGELF
>TRBJ2-6|-|TRBV12-3/TRBV12-4
ASSFEGTGANVLT
>TRBJ2-7|-|TRBV5-1
ASSLGGVAYEQY
>TRBJ1-1|-|TRBV7-9
ASSLPARNTEAF
>TRBJ2-5|TRBD1|TRBV6-5
ASSYFTGTGQETQY